Listed below are T cell receptor beta chains from one sample, sequenced in a study of siplizumab effects on memory and regulatory T cells. The table came from immunoSEQ multiplex PCR; TCRdb's copy has only in-frame clones and leaves some out. Of around 95,000 clones in the sample, 91% were seen once. Material: CD4+ T cells sorted from blood. These receptors were collected from a human donor in good health. The CDR3 runs from the conserved cysteine through the conserved F or W. Each record gives: clone size, V gene, J gene, D gene, CDR3 DNA, CDR3 protein. A D gene is named only where the DNA matches it firmly. The listing skips clone size in some rows; elsewhere it reads once, few, many or a size class.

clone_size: .; v_call: TRBV20-1; j_call: TRBJ2-5; d_call: .; cdr3_nt: TGCAGTGCCGGGACCAGCGGGACCCAGTACTTC; cdr3_aa: CSAGTSGTQYF
clone_size: .; v_call: TRBV5-5; j_call: TRBJ2-6; d_call: TRBD2; cdr3_nt: TGTGCCAGCAGCTCGGCCTATCCGGGACTAGCGGGTAGGGAGGCCAACGTCCTGACTTTC; cdr3_aa: CASSSAYPGLAGREANVLTF
clone_size: .; v_call: TRBV7-3; j_call: TRBJ2-7; d_call: .; cdr3_nt: TGTGCCAGCAGCCCATCGGGGGTGGCTGTCGAGCAGTACTTC; cdr3_aa: CASSPSGVAVEQYF
clone_size: .; v_call: TRBV10-3; j_call: TRBJ2-2; d_call: TRBD2; cdr3_nt: TGTGCCATCAAGGGACTAGCGGTCACCGGGGAGCTGTTTTTT; cdr3_aa: CAIKGLAVTGELFF
clone_size: .; v_call: TRBV5-1; j_call: TRBJ1-2; d_call: .; cdr3_nt: TGCGCCAGCAGACAAACAGGCGGCTACACCTTC; cdr3_aa: CASRQTGGYTF
clone_size: .; v_call: TRBV18; j_call: TRBJ2-2; d_call: .; cdr3_nt: TGTGCCAGCTCACGAGGGGCCCAGAACACCGGGGAGCTGTTTTTT; cdr3_aa: CASSRGAQNTGELFF
clone_size: .; v_call: TRBV7-3; j_call: TRBJ2-1; d_call: TRBD2; cdr3_nt: TGTGCCAGCAGCCCAACTAGCGGGGGTTACAATGAGCAGTTCTTC; cdr3_aa: CASSPTSGGYNEQFF
clone_size: .; v_call: TRBV6-1; j_call: TRBJ1-5; d_call: .; cdr3_nt: TGTGCCAGCAGTGAATCTAGGTTCGCGCCCCAGCATTTT; cdr3_aa: CASSESRFAPQHF
clone_size: .; v_call: TRBV19; j_call: TRBJ1-5; d_call: TRBD1; cdr3_nt: TGTGCCAGTAGTACCTACCAAACAGGGGGCTGGAGTCAGCCCCAGCATTTT; cdr3_aa: CASSTYQTGGWSQPQHF
clone_size: .; v_call: TRBV19; j_call: TRBJ1-2; d_call: .; cdr3_nt: TGTGCCAGTAGTCAGACCGGGACCGCTTATGGCTACACCTTC; cdr3_aa: CASSQTGTAYGYTF
clone_size: .; v_call: TRBV9; j_call: TRBJ1-1; d_call: TRBD1; cdr3_nt: TGTGCCAGCAGCCCTAAGACAGGGGTGAACACTGAAGCTTTCTTT; cdr3_aa: CASSPKTGVNTEAFF
clone_size: once; v_call: TRBV7-2; j_call: TRBJ2-2; d_call: TRBD2; cdr3_nt: TGTGCCAGCAGCTTTTGGTCGATCGGCGGGGGGCCCGGGGAGCTGTTTTTT; cdr3_aa: CASSFWSIGGGPGELFF
clone_size: .; v_call: TRBV6-5; j_call: TRBJ2-3; d_call: .; cdr3_nt: TGTGCCAGCAGTTACCAGGGGGGCGGTCGCACAGATACGCAGTATTTT; cdr3_aa: CASSYQGGGRTDTQYF
clone_size: few; v_call: TRBV2; j_call: TRBJ1-1; d_call: .; cdr3_nt: TGTGCCAGCTCGTACATCCGGGGGCAGTTCTCCACTGAAGCTTTCTTT; cdr3_aa: CASSYIRGQFSTEAFF
clone_size: .; v_call: TRBV29-1; j_call: TRBJ1-5; d_call: TRBD1; cdr3_nt: TGCAGCGTTGGAGAGGGGACAGGGGGTTATCAGCCCCAGCATTTT; cdr3_aa: CSVGEGTGGYQPQHF